What follows describes a single T cell receptor (beta chain). The data derive from a study of blood T cell repertoires in COVID-19. Study-level background: Acute-phase and convalescent COVID-19 samples originated in the United States, Italy and Spain. Nucleic acid was either cDNA or gDNA, and it came from T cells, B-cell-depleted T cells, or PBMCs.

The Seattle patients joined while their infection was active and were tracked longitudinally afterward. CDR3 length equals 16 residues. The V and J ends lost 3 bases and 3 bases, in that order; junction bases with no gene match: 8. CDR1 LGHNA and CDR2 YNFKEQ come from the germline V gene. In the source study's methods: Reference gene primer amplification yielded estimated nucleated cell counts. The repertoire was sequenced with immunoSEQ multiplex PCR; TCRdb's copy has only in-frame clones and lacks some. The V and J calls and clone size were taken over from that table, and D and trimming were inferred from the DNA. The table records roughly 180,000 clones, roughly 76% of them present only once.

The rearrangement joins TRBV4-2 to TRBJ2-4; the match to TRBD2 covers 7 bases. Sequences were obtained from peripheral blood. The sequence was collected from a woman between 40 and 55 years old with COVID-19, enrolled during active disease. This CDR3 is CASSHANGEGKNIQYF. As DNA, the CDR3 is TGTGCCAGCAGCCACGCCAATGGGGAGGGCAAAAACATTCAGTACTTC.